The clone carrying this T cell receptor (beta chain) was seen a handful of times. TCRdb keeps only in-frame clones here, not all; method: immunoSEQ multiplex PCR. The sample carries under 200,000 clones, approximately 90% recorded once. The CDR3 spans 14 residues. Germline trimming cut 6 bases from V and 5 bases from J; bases unmatched to any gene: 8. Germline CDR1 is LNHDA and CDR2 is SQIVND (reference sequence). These data come from a study of blood T cell repertoires in COVID-19. This receptor was taken from a man aged 35 to 55 with active or convalescent COVID-19. The sequenced sample consisted of peripheral blood. The chain employs TRBV19 and TRBJ1-1, with 8 nucleotides matching TRBD1. The CDR3 loop reads CASRILDRDTEAFF. In DNA form, the CDR3 reads TGTGCCAGTAGGATTTTGGACAGGGATACTGAAGCTTTCTTT.